This is a list of T cell receptor beta chains from one sample in a study of siplizumab effects on memory and regulatory T cells. Measured with immunoSEQ multiplex PCR; TCRdb has only the in-frame clones, and not every one. The sample consists of some 100,000 clones, 75% to 95% of them appearing once. The specimen was CD4+ T cells sorted from blood. These receptors came from a human donor in good health. Some clones in this sample may be carry-over from other donors' samples. Both conserved end residues are part of each CDR3. The order of the fields is clone size, V gene, J gene, D gene, CDR3 DNA, CDR3 protein. A D gene is named only where the DNA matches it firmly. Size values are once, few and many counts, or a class for expanded clones, and some rows have none.

clone_size: -
v_call: TRBV11-2
j_call: TRBJ1-1
d_call: -
cdr3_nt: TGTGCCAGCAGCTTAGATTATAAGGTGGGTGAAGCTTTCTTT
cdr3_aa: CASSLDYKVGEAFF

clone_size: -
v_call: TRBV6-1
j_call: TRBJ2-3
d_call: TRBD2
cdr3_nt: TGTGCCGGACTAGCGGGAGGGTCTGGCACAGATACGCAGTATTTT
cdr3_aa: CAGLAGGSGTDTQYF

clone_size: -
v_call: TRBV2
j_call: TRBJ2-3
d_call: -
cdr3_nt: TGTGCCAGCAGAGCCGACAGGGGCGGGGGAGATACGCAGTATTTT
cdr3_aa: CASRADRGGGDTQYF

clone_size: -
v_call: TRBV27
j_call: TRBJ1-2
d_call: TRBD1
cdr3_nt: TGTGCCAGCAGCCATTTACAGGGGAACTATGGCTACACCTTC
cdr3_aa: CASSHLQGNYGYTF

clone_size: few
v_call: TRBV6-5
j_call: TRBJ2-2
d_call: -
cdr3_nt: TGTGCCAGCAGTTGGCGGACAGACACCGGGGAGCTGTTTTTT
cdr3_aa: CASSWRTDTGELFF

clone_size: -
v_call: TRBV19
j_call: TRBJ2-7
d_call: -
cdr3_nt: TGTGCCAGTAGTATTCAACCAGGGAAGTACGAGCAGTACTTC
cdr3_aa: CASSIQPGKYEQYF

clone_size: once
v_call: TRBV2
j_call: TRBJ1-6
d_call: -
cdr3_nt: TGTGCCAGCAGTGACGGGGGGGCTAGCTCCTATAATTCACCCCTCCACTTT
cdr3_aa: CASSDGGASSYNSPLHF

clone_size: once
v_call: TRBV6-5
j_call: TRBJ2-7
d_call: -
cdr3_nt: TGTGCCAGCAGAAAACGTCCACAGGGTCACGAGCAGTACTTC
cdr3_aa: CASRKRPQGHEQYF

clone_size: -
v_call: TRBV7-3
j_call: TRBJ2-7
d_call: TRBD2
cdr3_nt: TGTGCCAGCAGCTTAAGGGTCTGGCGGGAGGCTTACGAGCAGTACTTC
cdr3_aa: CASSLRVWREAYEQYF

clone_size: -
v_call: TRBV28
j_call: TRBJ2-7
d_call: -
cdr3_nt: TGTGCCAGCAGTCGGAGCCACGAGCAGTACTTC
cdr3_aa: CASSRSHEQYF

clone_size: -
v_call: TRBV30
j_call: TRBJ2-1
d_call: TRBD2
cdr3_nt: TGTGCCTGGAGTCCGGGACTAGCGGGAGGGGTCAATGAGCAGTTCTTC
cdr3_aa: CAWSPGLAGGVNEQFF

clone_size: once
v_call: TRBV28
j_call: TRBJ2-3
d_call: TRBD2
cdr3_nt: TGTGCCAGCAGTCATACTAGCGATTTCGCCGATACGCAGTATTTT
cdr3_aa: CASSHTSDFADTQYF

clone_size: -
v_call: TRBV11-3
j_call: TRBJ2-7
d_call: TRBD1
cdr3_nt: TGTGCCAGCAGCTTAGATTCCCAGGGGGCTAACGAGCAGTACTTC
cdr3_aa: CASSLDSQGANEQYF

clone_size: -
v_call: TRBV6-1
j_call: TRBJ2-4
d_call: -
cdr3_nt: TGTGCCAGCAGTGAACCAAACATTCAGTACTTC
cdr3_aa: CASSEPNIQYF

clone_size: -
v_call: TRBV11-2
j_call: TRBJ2-2
d_call: TRBD2
cdr3_nt: TGTGCCAGCAGAACGCTGGGGGGGGAGAACACCGGGGAGCTGTTTTTT
cdr3_aa: CASRTLGGENTGELFF

clone_size: once
v_call: TRBV6-1
j_call: TRBJ1-4
d_call: -
cdr3_nt: TGTGCCAGCAGTGGGAAGGTTAGGGCCGCAACTAATGAAAAACTGTTTTTT
cdr3_aa: CASSGKVRAATNEKLFF

clone_size: -
v_call: TRBV5-1
j_call: TRBJ2-2
d_call: TRBD2
cdr3_nt: TGCGCCAGCAGCTTGGCGGGCCTAGCGGGAGGTTTCGGCACCGGGGAGCTGTTTTTT
cdr3_aa: CASSLAGLAGGFGTGELFF

clone_size: -
v_call: TRBV11-2
j_call: TRBJ2-7
d_call: -
cdr3_nt: TGTGCCAGCAGCCCGACGGGAGTCCCCCTAAAGGACTTC
cdr3_aa: CASSPTGVPLKDF

clone_size: -
v_call: TRBV5-1
j_call: TRBJ2-5
d_call: TRBD2
cdr3_nt: TGCGCCAGCAGCTTGAAACTAGCGGGGGAATCCCAGTACTTC
cdr3_aa: CASSLKLAGESQYF

clone_size: -
v_call: TRBV12-5
j_call: TRBJ2-2
d_call: TRBD2
cdr3_nt: TGTGCTAGTGGTTTGTCACTAGCGAGCGCGAACACCGGGGAGCTGTTTTTT
cdr3_aa: CASGLSLASANTGELFF

clone_size: -
v_call: TRBV5-1
j_call: TRBJ2-7
d_call: -
cdr3_nt: TGCGCCAGCAGCTTGGATGGGGGGTCCTACGAGCAGTACTTC
cdr3_aa: CASSLDGGSYEQYF

clone_size: -
v_call: TRBV19
j_call: TRBJ2-2
d_call: -
cdr3_nt: TGTGCCAGTGAAAAAAGACTAGGGAACACCGGGGAGCTGTTTTTT
cdr3_aa: CASEKRLGNTGELFF

clone_size: -
v_call: TRBV15
j_call: TRBJ2-7
d_call: -
cdr3_nt: TGTGCCACCAGCAGGAACATAGCGGTAAACTACGGGCAGTACTTC
cdr3_aa: CATSRNIAVNYGQYF

clone_size: -
v_call: TRBV7-9
j_call: TRBJ1-1
d_call: -
cdr3_nt: TGTGCCAGCAGCTTAAGTAACACTGAAGCTTTCTTT
cdr3_aa: CASSLSNTEAFF

clone_size: -
v_call: TRBV18
j_call: TRBJ2-2
d_call: -
cdr3_nt: TGTGCCAGCTCACCACCTGGGGCGCAGACCGGGGAGCTGTTTTTT
cdr3_aa: CASSPPGAQTGELFF

clone_size: -
v_call: TRBV5-1
j_call: TRBJ2-7
d_call: -
cdr3_nt: TGCGCCAGCAGGTGGGGGGCAGGGGTAGGTTACGAGCAGTACTTC
cdr3_aa: CASRWGAGVGYEQYF

clone_size: many
v_call: TRBV7-9
j_call: TRBJ1-4
d_call: TRBD1
cdr3_nt: TGTGCCAGCAGCCAGGGACAGGGAGGACTTAATGAAAAACTGTTTTTT
cdr3_aa: CASSQGQGGLNEKLFF

clone_size: -
v_call: TRBV27
j_call: TRBJ1-1
d_call: -
cdr3_nt: TGTGCCACCGCCGGGCACAGCATCACTGAAGCTTTCTTT
cdr3_aa: CATAGHSITEAFF

clone_size: -
v_call: TRBV6-5
j_call: TRBJ2-7
d_call: TRBD1
cdr3_nt: TGTGCCAGCGGGCGACAGGGGAACTACGAGCAGTACTTC
cdr3_aa: CASGRQGNYEQYF

clone_size: -
v_call: TRBV4-1
j_call: TRBJ2-5
d_call: TRBD1
cdr3_nt: TGCGCCAGCAGCCAAGGAACGGGACAGTTCATTTGGGCCCAGTACTTC
cdr3_aa: CASSQGTGQFIWAQYF

clone_size: -
v_call: TRBV28
j_call: TRBJ1-2
d_call: -
cdr3_nt: TGTGCCAGCAGTCCCCCCCGAGATGGCTACACCTTC
cdr3_aa: CASSPPRDGYTF

clone_size: -
v_call: TRBV5-4
j_call: TRBJ2-2
d_call: TRBD2
cdr3_nt: TGTGCCAGCAGCTCGGGACTAGCGGAGAACACCGGGGAGCTGTTTTTT
cdr3_aa: CASSSGLAENTGELFF

clone_size: -
v_call: TRBV4-2
j_call: TRBJ2-1
d_call: -
cdr3_nt: TGTGCCAGCAGCCAAATACTACCCCAGACGGGTGAGCAGTTCTTC
cdr3_aa: CASSQILPQTGEQFF

clone_size: few
v_call: TRBV29-1
j_call: TRBJ1-4
d_call: -
cdr3_nt: TGCAGCGTTGAATCCAGGTCAACTAATGAAAAACTGTTTTTT
cdr3_aa: CSVESRSTNEKLFF

clone_size: -
v_call: TRBV7-9
j_call: TRBJ2-5
d_call: -
cdr3_nt: TGTGCCAGCAGCTTAGAGAGGGTAGCCGCAGAGACCCAGTACTTC
cdr3_aa: CASSLERVAAETQYF

clone_size: -
v_call: TRBV7-3
j_call: TRBJ2-1
d_call: TRBD2
cdr3_nt: TGTGCCAGCAGCAGCACTAGCGGGAGTCATGAGCAGTTCTTC
cdr3_aa: CASSSTSGSHEQFF

clone_size: -
v_call: TRBV7-6
j_call: TRBJ1-4
d_call: TRBD1
cdr3_nt: TGTGCCAGCAGCCGGACAGGGGGGAATGAAAAACTGTTTTTT
cdr3_aa: CASSRTGGNEKLFF

clone_size: -
v_call: TRBV10-3
j_call: TRBJ1-1
d_call: TRBD1
cdr3_nt: TGTGCCATCAGCCCGACAGGGACCACTGAAGCTTTCTTT
cdr3_aa: CAISPTGTTEAFF

clone_size: -
v_call: TRBV6-4
j_call: TRBJ2-2
d_call: TRBD1
cdr3_nt: TGTGCCAGCAGAAAGGACAGGGGGAACACCGGGGAGCTGTTTTTT
cdr3_aa: CASRKDRGNTGELFF

clone_size: -
v_call: TRBV7-3
j_call: TRBJ1-3
d_call: TRBD1
cdr3_nt: TGTGCCAGCAGCTTACCCCGGGACAGTTTGGGCATCTCTGGAAACACCATATATTTT
cdr3_aa: CASSLPRDSLGISGNTIYF

clone_size: -
v_call: TRBV7-8
j_call: TRBJ1-1
d_call: TRBD1
cdr3_nt: TGTGCCAGCAGCACTCGGACAGGGGTGAGAGAAGCTTTCTTT
cdr3_aa: CASSTRTGVREAFF

clone_size: -
v_call: TRBV7-9
j_call: TRBJ1-1
d_call: -
cdr3_nt: TGTGCCAGCAAGGGTCGTTTCATGAACACTGAAGCTTTCTTT
cdr3_aa: CASKGRFMNTEAFF

clone_size: -
v_call: TRBV6-5
j_call: TRBJ2-7
d_call: TRBD1
cdr3_nt: TGTGCCAGTTCCCGGGACAGGGTCACCTACGAGCAGTACTTC
cdr3_aa: CASSRDRVTYEQYF

clone_size: -
v_call: TRBV29-1
j_call: TRBJ2-5
d_call: -
cdr3_nt: TGCAGCGTTGATGGAGAGACACAAGAGACCCAGTACTTC
cdr3_aa: CSVDGETQETQYF

clone_size: -
v_call: TRBV6-1
j_call: TRBJ1-5
d_call: -
cdr3_nt: TGTGCCAGCAGTGAATTCAGGGATCATAGCAATCAGCCCCAGCATTTT
cdr3_aa: CASSEFRDHSNQPQHF

clone_size: once
v_call: TRBV19
j_call: TRBJ2-2
d_call: TRBD1
cdr3_nt: TGTGCCAGTAGTACCACAGGGGCTGGGGAGCTGTTTTTT
cdr3_aa: CASSTTGAGELFF

clone_size: -
v_call: TRBV19
j_call: TRBJ2-5
d_call: -
cdr3_nt: TGTGCCAGTAGTATTGCATCGGGGACCCAGTACTTC
cdr3_aa: CASSIASGTQYF

clone_size: -
v_call: TRBV7-2
j_call: TRBJ2-7
d_call: TRBD1
cdr3_nt: TGTGCCAGCAGCCGAACTTCCGGGACAGGGTTTACCTACGAGCAGTACTTC
cdr3_aa: CASSRTSGTGFTYEQYF

clone_size: -
v_call: TRBV7-3
j_call: TRBJ2-6
d_call: -
cdr3_nt: TGTGCCAGCAGCTTAGCCGGGGCCAACGTCCTGACTTTC
cdr3_aa: CASSLAGANVLTF

clone_size: -
v_call: TRBV19
j_call: TRBJ2-7
d_call: TRBD2
cdr3_nt: TGTGCCACTAGTAGGACTAGCGGGTTTTACGAGCAGTACTTC
cdr3_aa: CATSRTSGFYEQYF

clone_size: once
v_call: TRBV5-6
j_call: TRBJ1-2
d_call: TRBD1
cdr3_nt: TGTGCCAGCAGCTTGGACAGGGGCGGTGGCTACACCTTC
cdr3_aa: CASSLDRGGGYTF

clone_size: -
v_call: TRBV5-1
j_call: TRBJ2-5
d_call: TRBD2
cdr3_nt: TGCGCCAGCAGCCTAAGACTAGCGGGGCCTCGGGAGACCCAGTACTTC
cdr3_aa: CASSLRLAGPRETQYF

clone_size: -
v_call: TRBV7-2
j_call: TRBJ2-3
d_call: TRBD1
cdr3_nt: TGTGCCAGCAGCTTTAGAACTATACAGGGGGTCGGGGGCACAGATACGCAGTATTTT
cdr3_aa: CASSFRTIQGVGGTDTQYF

clone_size: -
v_call: TRBV5-6
j_call: TRBJ1-4
d_call: -
cdr3_nt: TGTGCCAGCAGCTTGCGGGGTTTTAATGAAAAACTGTTTTTT
cdr3_aa: CASSLRGFNEKLFF